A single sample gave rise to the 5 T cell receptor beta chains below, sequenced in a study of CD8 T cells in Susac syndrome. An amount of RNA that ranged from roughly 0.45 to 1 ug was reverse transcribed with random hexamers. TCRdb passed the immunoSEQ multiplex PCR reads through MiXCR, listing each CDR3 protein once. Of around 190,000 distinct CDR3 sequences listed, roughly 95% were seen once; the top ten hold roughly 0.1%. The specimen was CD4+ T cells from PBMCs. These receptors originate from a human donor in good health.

DNA of the CDR3: TGCGCCAGCAGCCGCCCGACACCGGGGCCGGGGAGCGCCAAAAACATTCAGTACTTC. Its translation: CASSRPTPGPGSAKNIQYF. The chain recombines TRBV4-1 with TRBJ2-4; D might be TRBD1 or TRBD2, each matching 5 bases. The CDR3 has 19 residues. The V gene lost 4 bases and the J gene lost 1 base, with 23 bases spanning the gap. Germline V gene lookup returns CDR1 MGHRA and CDR2 YSYEKL.

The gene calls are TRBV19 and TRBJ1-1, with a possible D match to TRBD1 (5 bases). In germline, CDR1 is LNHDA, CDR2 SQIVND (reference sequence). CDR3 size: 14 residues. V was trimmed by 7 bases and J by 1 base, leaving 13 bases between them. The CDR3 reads CASNPGAENTEAFF. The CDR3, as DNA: TGTGCCAGTAACCCCGGGGCGGAGAACACTGAAGCTTTCTTT.

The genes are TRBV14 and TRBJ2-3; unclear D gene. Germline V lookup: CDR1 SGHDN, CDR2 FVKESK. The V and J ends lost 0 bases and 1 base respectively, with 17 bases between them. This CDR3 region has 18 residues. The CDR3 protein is CASSQDVRHNKGTDTQYF. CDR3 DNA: TGTGCCAGCAGCCAAGATGTGCGACACAATAAAGGCACAGATACGCAGTATTTT.

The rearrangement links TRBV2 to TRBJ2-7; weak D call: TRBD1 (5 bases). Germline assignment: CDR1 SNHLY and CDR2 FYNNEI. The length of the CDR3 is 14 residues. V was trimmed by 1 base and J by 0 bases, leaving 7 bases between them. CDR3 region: CASSEEGASYEQYF. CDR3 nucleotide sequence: TGTGCCAGCAGTGAAGAAGGGGCCTCCTACGAGCAGTACTTC.

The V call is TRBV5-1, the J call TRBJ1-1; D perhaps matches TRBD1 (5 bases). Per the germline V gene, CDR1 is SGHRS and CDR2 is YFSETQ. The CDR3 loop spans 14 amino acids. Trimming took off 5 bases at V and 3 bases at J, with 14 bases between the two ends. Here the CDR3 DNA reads TGCGCCAGCAGGCCGAGAGGGGTGGACACTGAAGCTTTCTTT. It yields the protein CASRPRGVDTEAFF.